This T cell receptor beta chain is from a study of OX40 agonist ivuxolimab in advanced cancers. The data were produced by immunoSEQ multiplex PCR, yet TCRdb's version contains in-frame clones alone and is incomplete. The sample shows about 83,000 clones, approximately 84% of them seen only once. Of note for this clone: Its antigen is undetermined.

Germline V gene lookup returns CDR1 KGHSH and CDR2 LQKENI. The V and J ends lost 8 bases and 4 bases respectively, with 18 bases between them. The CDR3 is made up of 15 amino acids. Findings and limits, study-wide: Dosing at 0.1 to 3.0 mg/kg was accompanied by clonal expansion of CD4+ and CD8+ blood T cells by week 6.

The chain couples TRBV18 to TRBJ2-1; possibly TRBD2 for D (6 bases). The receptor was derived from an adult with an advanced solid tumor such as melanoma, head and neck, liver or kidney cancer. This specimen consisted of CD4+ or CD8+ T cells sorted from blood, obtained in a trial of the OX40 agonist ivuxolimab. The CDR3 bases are TGTGCCAGCCGAAATATGGGACTGGATTACAATGAGCAGTTCTTC. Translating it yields CASRNMGLDYNEQFF.